This TCR delta chain was recorded in a study of gamma-delta T cells after stem cell transplantation. This clone was seen a few times. The TCRdb record carries a much larger clone's protein, which differs from this DNA's translation at residue 6; a read error is the likely cause, and the protein listed here is the DNA translation. The CDR3 extends over 13 amino acids. V lost 7 bases and J lost 2, with 13 bases in between. Germline V gene sequence: CDR1 GEAIGNYY, CDR2 EKD. TCRdb reprocessed the RT-PCR reads through CATT. The sample holds hundreds of delta-chain clones; 2.7% are singletons and the top ten take approximately 77%.

The rearrangement joins TRDV2 to TRDJ1; D not resolved. The sample consisted of gamma-delta T cells. The source of this sequence is a human donor. It is not recorded whose cells these are; they may come from a transplant donor. DNA of the CDR3: TGTGCCTGCTTTCGGATGCAGACCGATAAACTCATCTTT. Translated, it gives CACFRMQTDKLIF.